Presented here are 18 T cell receptor beta chains from one specimen sequenced in a study of vaccination and CD4 T cells after COVID-19. No antigens are known for them. Cultured CD4+ T cell DNA underwent sequencing with the Oncomine TCR Beta short-read assay. TCRdb redid the calling of the PCR reads with MiXCR, one entry per CDR3 protein. Of under 14,000 distinct CDR3 sequences listed, around 23% are singletons. Treatment of the sample: roughly 10-day PBMC culture with coronavirus spike peptide pools or control peptides (ViraFEST assay). This specimen was CD4+ T cells from blood, cultured in vitro, taken after SARS-CoV-2 vaccination. Receptors originate from a human donor who had recovered from COVID-19.

This chain links TRBV28 with TRBJ2-5, with TRBD1 matching over 9 bases. V lost 9 bases and J lost 5; bases outside the gene matches: 10. The germline CDR1 and CDR2 sequences are MDHEN and SYDVKM. The CDR3 has 14 residues. CDR3 residues: CASRTGVQGETQYF. As DNA, the CDR3 is TGTGCCAGTAGGACAGGGGTTCAGGGGGAGACCCAGTACTTC.

This clonotype came up once. V is TRBV2 and J is TRBJ1-2; D possibly corresponds to TRBD1 (5 bases). Looked up from germline, CDR1 is SNHLY and CDR2 is FYNNEI. V lost 1 base to trimming and J lost 7 bases, with 10 bases between them. This CDR3 contains 13 residues. The CDR3 region is CASSEVGGSGYTF. CDR3 coding DNA: TGTGCCAGCAGTGAAGTGGGGGGGAGTGGCTACACCTTC.

This clonotype was seen a few times. The V and J genes are TRBV6-5 and TRBJ1-6; D unclear. Between the trimmed V and J ends, which lost 2 bases and 9 bases, there was a span of 11 bases. Germline CDR1 and CDR2: MNHEY and SVGAGI. The CDR3 totals 14 residues. CDR3 in DNA: TGTGCCAGCAGTTACGAGGGTAGAAGTTCACCCCTCCACTTT. Translation: CASSYEGRSSPLHF.

Only a few counts were recorded for this clonotype. The chain is built from TRBV7-8 and TRBJ2-1, with D perhaps matching TRBD2 (6 bases). Germline CDR1 reads SGHVS; CDR2 reads FQNEAQ. With 5 bases removed from V and 3 bases from J, the gap between germline ends came to 14 bases. CDR3 size: 15 residues. The CDR3 DNA reads as TGTGCCAGCAGCCCCAGGGAGGCAAGCTACAATGAGCAGTTCTTC. Amino acid sequence: CASSPREASYNEQFF.

The chain links TRBV2 to TRBJ2-7; D may be TRBD1 (5 bases). The V gene lost 9 bases and the J gene lost 3 bases, with 9 bases spanning the gap. Germline V gene data show CDR1 as SNHLY and CDR2 as FYNNEI. The CDR3 covers 11 residues. This CDR3 reads CASGAVYEQYF. The CDR3 coding sequence is TGTGCCAGTGGGGCAGTCTACGAGCAGTACTTC.

This clonotype is medium-sized. This sequence joins TRBV7-9 and TRBJ2-7; 10 nucleotides line up with TRBD1. Looked up from germline, CDR1 is SEHNR and CDR2 is FQNEAQ (reference sequence). This CDR3 has 15 residues. V lost 5 bases and J lost 3; bases outside the gene matches: 7. CDR3 coding DNA: TGTGCCAGCAGCGACGACAGGGGGCGCTTCTACGAGCAGTACTTC. Translating it yields CASSDDRGRFYEQYF. The variable domain in full, completed from reference TRBV7-9 and TRBJ2-7, reads DTGVSQNPRHKITKRGQNVTFRCDPISEHNRLYWYRQTLGQGPEFLTYFQNEAQLEKSRLLSDRFSAERPKGSFSTLEIQRTEQGDSAMYLCASSDDRGRFYEQYFGPGTRLTVT.

This clonotype showed up just a few times. The chain carries TRBV19 and TRBJ1-2; D is perhaps TRBD1 (5 bases). The germline V gene encodes CDR1 LNHDA and CDR2 SQIVND (reference sequence). V dropped 0 bases and J dropped 2 bases, with 7 bases sitting between them. This CDR3 region has 14 residues. The CDR3 loop reads CASSIDGGNYGYTF. CDR3 coding DNA: TGTGCCAGTAGTATAGATGGGGGAAACTATGGCTACACCTTC.

The chain links TRBV28 to TRBJ2-7; D might be TRBD2 (5 bases). The CDR3 covers 13 residues. From germline, CDR1 is MDHEN and CDR2 SYDVKM. Trimming took off 5 bases at V and 5 bases at J, with 13 bases between the two ends. The CDR3 DNA reads TGTGCCAGCAGTCTAACGACTAAAGACGAGCAGTACTTC. Translation: CASSLTTKDEQYF.

The chain joins TRBV25-1 to TRBJ1-2; a possible D gene is TRBD1 (5 bases). Germline V gene sequence: CDR1 MGHDK, CDR2 SYGVNS. The CDR3 contains 11 residues. V was clipped by 6 bases and J by 5 bases, with 7 bases between them. The CDR3 region has the DNA TGTGCCAGCAGGGAGGGGTATGGCTACACCTTC. The encoded protein is CASREGYGYTF.

Of note for this clonotype: A junction end diverges from the germline sequence, so it may reflect a read error. This chain links TRBV20-1 with TRBJ2-7; TRBD1 is a possible D gene (5 bases). CDR1 is DFQATT and CDR2 is SNEGSKA in the germline V gene (reference sequence). This CDR3 has 14 amino acids. As DNA, the CDR3 is TGCAGTGCTAGTTTACGTACAGGAACCTACGAGCAGTGCTTC. This codes for CSASLRTGTYEQCF.

With respect to this clonotype: This likely comes from a read error, as the CDR3 has no conserved phenylalanine or tryptophan at its end. This chain joins TRBV28 and TRBJ2-7; 7 bases align to TRBD1. This CDR3 comprises 12 residues. Trimming at V came to 10 bases and at J to 2 bases, leaving 5 bases not matched to a gene. The germline CDR1 and CDR2 sequences are MDHEN and SYDVKM. DNA of the CDR3: TGTGCCACAGGGGGTGGCACCTACGAGCAGTACTTA. Its protein product is CATGGGTYEQYL.

The chain carries TRBV6-1 and TRBJ1-2; 9 nucleotides align to TRBD1. Germline lookup yields CDR1 MNHNS and CDR2 SASEGT. Losses at the gene ends were 6 bases for V and 5 bases for J; bases not matched to a gene: 10. The CDR3 consists of 15 residues. The CDR3 reads CASRDPEDRGYGYTF. CDR3 DNA sequence: TGTGCCAGCAGGGACCCTGAGGACAGGGGTTATGGCTACACCTTC.

By its share, this clonotype is medium-sized (0.01 to 0.1%). This chain connects TRBV7-9 to TRBJ2-5; the D gene is possibly TRBD1 (6 bases). Germline lookup yields CDR1 SEHNR and CDR2 FQNEAQ (reference sequence). Trimming pared 3 bases from V and 4 bases from J, leaving 12 bases between. CDR3 length: 14 amino acids. CDR3 region: CASSFGGAGETQYF. CDR3 DNA sequence: TGTGCCAGCAGCTTTGGGGGCGCGGGAGAGACCCAGTACTTC.

This sequence joins TRBV18 and TRBJ1-2, with D possibly matching TRBD1 (5 bases). CDR3 length: 14 amino acids. The V end was cut by 3 bases, the J end by 0 bases, with 8 bases between. CDR1 and CDR2 from the germline V gene are KGHSH and LQKENI. The CDR3 nucleotides read TGTGCCAGCTCACCGGGGCCGGCTAACTATGGCTACACCTTC. Protein: CASSPGPANYGYTF.

This clonotype was seen a few times. The genes are TRBV20-1 and TRBJ2-2; D possibly corresponds to TRBD1 (6 bases). V lost 0 bases to trimming and J lost 1 base, with 12 bases between them. From germline, CDR1 is DFQATT and CDR2 SNEGSKA (reference sequence). The CDR3 spans 16 residues. CDR3 nucleotide sequence: TGCAGTGCTAGAGATGTACAGGGTGGGAACACCGGGGAGCTGTTTTTT. Its protein product is CSARDVQGGNTGELFF.

The J gene is TRBJ2-3, the V gene TRBV27; D is ambiguous. Looked up from germline, CDR1 is MNHEY and CDR2 is SMNVEV (reference sequence). V dropped 2 bases and J dropped 0 bases, with 6 bases sitting between them. The CDR3 spans 14 residues. The CDR3 nucleotides are TGTGCCAGCAGTTTAACGAGGAGCACAGATACGCAGTATTTT. It encodes CASSLTRSTDTQYF.

This clonotype was observed a handful of times. The V call is TRBV21-1, the J call TRBJ2-7; the table assigns TRBD1, which was not confirmed against the DNA. TRBV21-1 is a documented pseudogene. This CDR3 is built from 16 residues. CDR3 sequence: CASSTGQDGRVYEQYF. The CDR3 nucleotides read TGTGCCAGCAGCACGGGACAGGACGGGCGAGTCTACGAGCAGTACTTC.

The V gene is TRBV6-1, the J gene TRBJ1-1; tentative D call: TRBD1 (5 bases). The V end lost 5 bases, the J end lost 0 bases, and 10 bases lay between the germline ends. CDR3 length equals 14 residues. The germline V gene has CDR1 MNHNS and CDR2 SASEGT. CDR3 protein: CASSTHRMNTEAFF. The CDR3 nucleotides read TGTGCCAGCAGTACACACAGGATGAACACTGAAGCTTTCTTT.